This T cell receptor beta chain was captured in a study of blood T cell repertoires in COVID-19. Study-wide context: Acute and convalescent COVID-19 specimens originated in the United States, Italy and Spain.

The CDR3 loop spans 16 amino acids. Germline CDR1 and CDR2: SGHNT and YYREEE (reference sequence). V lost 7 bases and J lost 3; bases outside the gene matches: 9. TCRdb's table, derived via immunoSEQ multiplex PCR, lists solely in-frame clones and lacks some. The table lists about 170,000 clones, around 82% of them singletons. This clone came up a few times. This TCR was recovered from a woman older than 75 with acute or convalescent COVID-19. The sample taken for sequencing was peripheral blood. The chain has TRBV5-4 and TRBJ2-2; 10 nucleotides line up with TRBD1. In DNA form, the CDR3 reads TGTGCCAGCGAGACAGGGGGCCGGAAGCACACCGGGGAGCTGTTTTTT. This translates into CASETGGRKHTGELFF.